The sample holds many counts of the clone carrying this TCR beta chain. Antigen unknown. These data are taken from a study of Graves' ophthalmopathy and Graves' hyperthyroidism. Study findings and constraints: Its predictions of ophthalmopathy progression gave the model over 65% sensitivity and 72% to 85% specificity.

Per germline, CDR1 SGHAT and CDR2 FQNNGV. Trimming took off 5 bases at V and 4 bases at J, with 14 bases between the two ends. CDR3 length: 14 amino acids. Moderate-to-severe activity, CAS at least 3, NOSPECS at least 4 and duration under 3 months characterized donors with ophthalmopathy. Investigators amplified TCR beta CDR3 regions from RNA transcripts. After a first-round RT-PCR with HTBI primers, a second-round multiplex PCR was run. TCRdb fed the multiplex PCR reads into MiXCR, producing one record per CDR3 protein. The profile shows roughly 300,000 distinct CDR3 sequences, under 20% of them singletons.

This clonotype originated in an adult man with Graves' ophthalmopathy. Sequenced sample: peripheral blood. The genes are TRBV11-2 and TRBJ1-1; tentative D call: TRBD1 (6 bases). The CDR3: CASSRGGATTEAFF. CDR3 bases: TGTGCCAGCAGCCGAGGGGGGGCGACCACTGAAGCTTTCTTT.